The present TCR beta chain was sequenced within a study of CXCR3-negative and CXCR3-positive naive CD8 T cells. A note on this clonotype: Its antigen is currently unknown.

Study results and caveats: Each naive subset displayed comparably high diversity, whereas memory CD8+ cells displayed much lower diversity. Cryopreserved PBMCs had partly decreased CXCR3 expression; fresh PBMCs were used in most assays. The naive subsets expressed comparable surface CD5, and the authors inferred TCR strength from TRB CDR3 properties. Against CXCR3-negative naive cells, CXCR3-positive naive cells showed more hydrophobic TRB CDR3s.

Triplicate sorts of around 300,000 cells per CD8+ subset. The authors prepared UMI-labeled TRB cDNA libraries by 5' RACE. TCRdb derives one entry per CDR3 protein from the 5' RACE reads, leaving out DNA. The listing contains 60,000 to 70,000 distinct CDR3 sequences. The CDR3 extends over 13 amino acids. CDR1 and CDR2 from the germline V gene are SGHDN and FVKESK. This clonotype was sampled from a human donor in good health. Some clones in this sample may be carry-over from other donors' samples. This chain links TRBV14 with TRBJ2-5; TCRdb names TRBD1, which stays unverified in the absence of DNA. Material: naive CXCR3+ CD8+ T cells from blood. Noted subset: CD45RO-CCR7+CD27+CD95- naive CD8+ T cells expressing CXCR3 (TNR3+). The CDR3 sequence: CASSNTFPETQYF.